Listed below are T cell receptor beta chains from one sample, sequenced in a study of cytomegalovirus exposure and HLA in healthy donors. Sequencing was performed with immunoSEQ multiplex PCR; in TCRdb, only in-frame clones are kept and a portion is missing. The repertoire has over 150,000 clones, around 63% of them found once; the top ten carry around 4.5%. Sequenced material: PBMCs. The source is a woman aged 18-30 years in good health and CMV-seropositive. Both conserved end residues are part of each CDR3. A D gene is named only where the DNA matches it firmly. Only some rows state a clone size, as once, few, many or a class for expanded clones.

d_gene: .
abundance: .
j_gene: TRBJ2-2
v_gene: TRBV5-4
CDR3aa: CASSLRGNTGELFF
CDR3nt: TGTGCCAGCAGCTTGCGGGGGAACACCGGGGAGCTGTTTTTT

d_gene: .
abundance: .
j_gene: TRBJ2-5
v_gene: TRBV5-1
CDR3aa: CASSPRGVAETQYF
CDR3nt: TGCGCCAGCAGCCCCCGTGGCGTAGCGGAGACCCAGTACTTC

d_gene: TRBD2
abundance: .
j_gene: TRBJ2-1
v_gene: TRBV28
CDR3aa: CASSLPGLAVNEQFF
CDR3nt: TGTGCCAGCAGTCTCCCGGGACTAGCGGTCAATGAGCAGTTCTTC

d_gene: TRBD1
abundance: .
j_gene: TRBJ1-1
v_gene: TRBV27
CDR3aa: CASSLEGQGSTEAFF
CDR3nt: TGTGCCAGCAGTTTAGAGGGACAGGGTAGCACTGAAGCTTTCTTT

d_gene: .
abundance: .
j_gene: TRBJ1-4
v_gene: TRBV15
CDR3aa: CATSRGQGRALNEKLFF
CDR3nt: TGTGCCACCAGCAGAGGGCAGGGAAGGGCCCTTAATGAAAAACTGTTTTTT

d_gene: .
abundance: .
j_gene: TRBJ1-2
v_gene: TRBV28
CDR3aa: CASREGGPYGYTF
CDR3nt: TGTGCCAGCAGGGAAGGGGGTCCCTATGGCTACACCTTC

d_gene: .
abundance: .
j_gene: TRBJ1-2
v_gene: TRBV6-1
CDR3aa: CASNGQTYGYTF
CDR3nt: TGTGCCAGCAACGGACAGACCTATGGCTACACCTTC

d_gene: .
abundance: .
j_gene: TRBJ1-4
v_gene: TRBV4-3
CDR3aa: CASSQYQTTNEKLFF
CDR3nt: TGCGCCAGCAGCCAATACCAGACAACTAATGAAAAACTGTTTTTT

d_gene: TRBD1
abundance: .
j_gene: TRBJ1-2
v_gene: TRBV19
CDR3aa: CASSIETGGEPYGYTF
CDR3nt: TGTGCCAGTAGTATTGAGACAGGGGGAGAACCCTATGGCTACACCTTC

d_gene: TRBD1
abundance: .
j_gene: TRBJ2-3
v_gene: TRBV27
CDR3aa: CASSLSRTGSTDTQYF
CDR3nt: TGTGCCAGCAGTTTATCACGGACAGGGAGCACAGATACGCAGTATTTT

d_gene: TRBD2
abundance: .
j_gene: TRBJ2-3
v_gene: TRBV7-6
CDR3aa: CASSFTSGSGTDTQYF
CDR3nt: TGTGCCAGCAGCTTTACTAGCGGGAGTGGCACAGATACGCAGTATTTT

d_gene: .
abundance: few
j_gene: TRBJ1-5
v_gene: TRBV2
CDR3aa: CASSPRDFQHF
CDR3nt: TGTGCCAGCAGCCCCCGGGACTTTCAGCATTTT

d_gene: TRBD1
abundance: .
j_gene: TRBJ2-7
v_gene: TRBV27
CDR3aa: CASSYRTGSSYEQYF
CDR3nt: TGTGCCAGCAGTTATCGGACAGGAAGCTCCTACGAGCAGTACTTC

d_gene: .
abundance: .
j_gene: TRBJ2-7
v_gene: TRBV20-1
CDR3aa: CSATGSLEQYF
CDR3nt: TGCAGTGCAACAGGTAGCTTGGAGCAGTACTTC

d_gene: .
abundance: once
j_gene: TRBJ2-7
v_gene: TRBV5-4
CDR3aa: CASSLDRQIFYEQYF
CDR3nt: TGTGCCAGCAGCTTGGACCGACAAATCTTCTACGAGCAGTACTTC

d_gene: .
abundance: .
j_gene: TRBJ1-4
v_gene: TRBV7-9
CDR3aa: CASSQRPGKDEKLFF
CDR3nt: TGTGCCAGCAGCCAACGGCCAGGCAAAGATGAAAAACTGTTTTTT

d_gene: TRBD2
abundance: .
j_gene: TRBJ2-5
v_gene: TRBV29-1
CDR3aa: CSVEVSTSGGQETQYF
CDR3nt: TGCAGCGTTGAAGTCAGTACTAGCGGGGGCCAAGAGACCCAGTACTTC

d_gene: .
abundance: once
j_gene: TRBJ2-7
v_gene: TRBV12-5
CDR3aa: CASGFGDIYSYEQYF
CDR3nt: TGTGCTAGTGGCTTCGGGGACATATACTCCTACGAGCAGTACTTC

d_gene: TRBD2
abundance: .
j_gene: TRBJ2-3
v_gene: TRBV9
CDR3aa: CASSGRAGGTIRGWTDTQYF
CDR3nt: TGTGCCAGCAGCGGACGAGCGGGAGGCACAATACGAGGTTGGACAGATACGCAGTATTTT

d_gene: .
abundance: .
j_gene: TRBJ1-3
v_gene: TRBV6-5
CDR3aa: CASSFSTGHSGNTIYF
CDR3nt: TGTGCCAGCAGTTTTTCTACAGGCCACTCTGGAAACACCATATATTTT

d_gene: TRBD1
abundance: .
j_gene: TRBJ1-1
v_gene: TRBV5-1
CDR3aa: CASSLDRGLMMNTEAFF
CDR3nt: TGCGCCAGCAGCTTGGACAGGGGGCTTATGATGAACACTGAAGCTTTCTTT

d_gene: .
abundance: .
j_gene: TRBJ2-1
v_gene: TRBV9
CDR3aa: CASSVEGGPYNEQFF
CDR3nt: TGTGCCAGCAGCGTAGAGGGGGGGCCCTACAATGAGCAGTTCTTC

d_gene: .
abundance: .
j_gene: TRBJ2-2
v_gene: TRBV7-8
CDR3aa: CASSPSNTGELFF
CDR3nt: TGTGCCAGCAGCCCCTCGAACACCGGGGAGCTGTTTTTT

d_gene: TRBD2
abundance: .
j_gene: TRBJ2-7
v_gene: TRBV7-3
CDR3aa: CASSMTSGREYEQYF
CDR3nt: TGTGCCAGCAGCATGACTAGCGGGAGAGAGTACGAGCAGTACTTC

d_gene: .
abundance: .
j_gene: TRBJ2-3
v_gene: TRBV30
CDR3aa: CAWTQPHYTDTQYF
CDR3nt: TGTGCCTGGACCCAACCGCACTACACAGATACGCAGTATTTT

d_gene: .
abundance: .
j_gene: TRBJ1-3
v_gene: TRBV2
CDR3aa: CASESGDEAGNTIYF
CDR3nt: TGTGCCAGCGAGTCGGGAGATGAAGCTGGAAACACCATATATTTT

d_gene: TRBD2
abundance: once
j_gene: TRBJ2-5
v_gene: TRBV13
CDR3aa: CASSQGLAGQETQYF
CDR3nt: TGTGCCAGCAGCCAGGGACTAGCGGGCCAAGAGACCCAGTACTTC

d_gene: TRBD1
abundance: once
j_gene: TRBJ2-7
v_gene: TRBV7-6
CDR3aa: CASSLSGQGAEQYF
CDR3nt: TGTGCCAGCAGCTTATCGGGACAGGGGGCCGAGCAGTACTTC

d_gene: .
abundance: .
j_gene: TRBJ1-3
v_gene: TRBV18
CDR3aa: CASSPSGVFSGNTIYF
CDR3nt: TGTGCCAGCTCACCATCAGGGGTTTTCTCTGGAAACACCATATATTTT

d_gene: .
abundance: .
j_gene: TRBJ1-3
v_gene: TRBV30
CDR3aa: CAWSVVGTPHSGNTIYF
CDR3nt: TGTGCCTGGAGTGTAGTCGGGACTCCACACTCTGGAAACACCATATATTTT

d_gene: .
abundance: .
j_gene: TRBJ1-1
v_gene: TRBV4-1
CDR3aa: CASSQDLRAFF
CDR3nt: TGCGCCAGCAGCCAAGATCTGCGAGCTTTCTTT

d_gene: .
abundance: .
j_gene: TRBJ2-2
v_gene: TRBV9
CDR3aa: CASSVAGQGSPGELFF
CDR3nt: TGTGCCAGCAGCGTAGCCGGGCAGGGGAGTCCCGGGGAGCTGTTTTTT

d_gene: .
abundance: .
j_gene: TRBJ1-2
v_gene: TRBV7-2
CDR3aa: CASSLSTNYGYTF
CDR3nt: TGTGCCAGCAGCTTAAGCACTAACTATGGCTACACCTTC

d_gene: .
abundance: .
j_gene: TRBJ1-4
v_gene: TRBV7-9
CDR3aa: CASSPLQNNGGSEKLFF
CDR3nt: TGTGCCAGCAGCCCACTACAGAACAACGGAGGGAGTGAAAAACTGTTTTTT

d_gene: .
abundance: once
j_gene: TRBJ1-2
v_gene: TRBV19
CDR3aa: CASFQGWEGSRGYTF
CDR3nt: TGTGCCAGTTTCCAGGGTTGGGAGGGCTCGCGCGGCTACACCTTC

d_gene: .
abundance: .
j_gene: TRBJ2-6
v_gene: TRBV9
CDR3aa: CASSVHSSGANVLTF
CDR3nt: TGTGCCAGCAGCGTCCACAGCTCTGGGGCCAACGTCCTGACTTTC

d_gene: .
abundance: few
j_gene: TRBJ2-5
v_gene: TRBV25-1
CDR3aa: CASSGALQETQYF
CDR3nt: TGTGCCAGCAGTGGGGCTTTACAAGAGACCCAGTACTTC

d_gene: .
abundance: .
j_gene: TRBJ1-1
v_gene: TRBV6-6
CDR3aa: CASRLGGRGMNTEAFF
CDR3nt: TGTGCCAGCCGCCTGGGGGGTCGAGGGATGAACACTGAAGCTTTCTTT

d_gene: .
abundance: .
j_gene: TRBJ1-4
v_gene: TRBV6-6
CDR3aa: CASSLQYRQPNERLFF
CDR3nt: TGTGCCAGCAGTTTACAGTACAGGCAGCCTAATGAAAGACTGTTTTTT

d_gene: .
abundance: .
j_gene: TRBJ1-1
v_gene: TRBV11-2
CDR3aa: CASSLAFRNRGEAFF
CDR3nt: TGTGCCAGCAGCTTAGCTTTTAGGAATAGGGGGGAAGCTTTCTTT

d_gene: .
abundance: .
j_gene: TRBJ2-7
v_gene: TRBV19
CDR3aa: CASSLTGSYEQYF
CDR3nt: TGTGCCAGTTCCTTAACAGGGAGCTACGAGCAGTACTTC

d_gene: TRBD2
abundance: .
j_gene: TRBJ2-1
v_gene: TRBV7-9
CDR3aa: CASSLRGGVFF
CDR3nt: TGTGCCAGCAGCTTACGCGGGGGGGTGTTCTTC

d_gene: TRBD2
abundance: .
j_gene: TRBJ2-7
v_gene: TRBV10-3
CDR3aa: CAIGVAGGFSLYEQYF
CDR3nt: TGTGCCATCGGGGTAGCGGGGGGGTTTTCGTTATACGAGCAGTACTTC

d_gene: .
abundance: .
j_gene: TRBJ2-1
v_gene: TRBV12-2
CDR3aa: CASRLGGTSVKNEQFF
CDR3nt: TGTGCAAGTCGCTTAGGTGGGACTAGCGTGAAAAATGAGCAGTTCTTC

d_gene: .
abundance: .
j_gene: TRBJ1-1
v_gene: TRBV19
CDR3aa: CASSIGGNREAFF
CDR3nt: TGTGCCAGTAGTATTGGTGGGAACAGGGAAGCTTTCTTT

d_gene: TRBD1
abundance: once
j_gene: TRBJ1-4
v_gene: TRBV5-1
CDR3aa: CASRTGDLGEKLFF
CDR3nt: TGCGCCAGCAGGACAGGGGACCTGGGGGAAAAACTGTTTTTT

d_gene: .
abundance: few
j_gene: TRBJ1-3
v_gene: TRBV7-2
CDR3aa: CASRYRVTVGNTIYF
CDR3nt: TGTGCCAGCCGGTACAGGGTCACGGTAGGAAACACCATATATTTT

d_gene: TRBD1
abundance: .
j_gene: TRBJ1-1
v_gene: TRBV7-9
CDR3aa: CASSLRQGGNTEAFF
CDR3nt: TGTGCCAGCAGCCTGAGACAGGGAGGGAACACTGAAGCTTTCTTT

d_gene: TRBD2
abundance: .
j_gene: TRBJ2-5
v_gene: TRBV4-1
CDR3aa: CASSVRLAGGEETQYF
CDR3nt: TGCGCCAGCAGCGTCCGACTAGCGGGGGGGGAGGAGACCCAGTACTTC